The next 9 T cell receptor beta chains were all read from a single sample in a study of post-analysis software for immune sequencing data. Antigens for these TCRs are unknown. The TCR beta cDNA libraries contained unique molecular identifiers. TCRdb fed the PCR reads into MiXCR, producing one record per CDR3 protein. The table records hundreds of thousands of distinct CDR3 sequences, around 40% of them present only once. Regarding the study as a whole: In patients, TRBV5-6, TRBV5-1 and TRBV20-1 belonged to several TRBV segments found more frequently than in controls.

What was sequenced was blood. The receptors stem from a girl aged 10-17 years with multiple sclerosis.

The V gene is TRBV5-1, the J gene TRBJ2-5, with 11 bases fitting TRBD2. The J call is in doubt because the DNA end fits TRBJ2-7 better. The CDR3 covers 17 residues. CDR1 and CDR2 (germline): SGHRS, YFSETQ. CDR3 nucleotide sequence: TGCGCCAGCAGCTTAGACCCTTCTAGCGGGAGGACCTACGAGCAGTACTTC. This gives the protein CASSLDPSSGRTYEQYF.

The chain recombines TRBV2 with TRBJ2-3, with D hard to call. CDR1 SNHLY and CDR2 FYNNEI come from the germline V gene. With 7 bases removed from V and 4 bases from J, the gap between germline ends came to 9 bases. The CDR3 covers 12 residues. The CDR3 DNA follows: TGTGCCAGCACCCCAGGTTCAGATACGCAGTATTTT. Its protein is CASTPGSDTQYF.

The table lists this clonotype with a few counts. The chain joins TRBV12-3 or TRBV12-4 to TRBJ2-1; the match to TRBD1 covers 10 bases. V was clipped by 6 bases and J by 7 bases; unmatched bases: 6. The CDR3 length is 14 residues. The chain's CDR3 is CASSQGQGMNEQFF. CDR3 DNA: TGTGCCAGCAGCCAGGGACAGGGGATGAATGAGCAGTTCTTC.

The chain recombines TRBV5-1 with TRBJ2-4, with 8 bases lining up with TRBD2. This CDR3 contains 14 residues. Per germline, CDR1 SGHRS and CDR2 YFSETQ. The trim removed 3 bases at V and 13 bases at J, leaving 12 bases unmatched. This CDR3 is CASSWELAEIEQYF. Here the CDR3 DNA reads TGCGCCAGCAGCTGGGAACTAGCGGAGATAGAGCAGTACTTC.

This clonotype was detected a few times. The rearrangement joins TRBV6-1 to TRBJ2-7; 8 bases line up with TRBD1. The trim removed 8 bases at V and 2 bases at J, leaving 17 bases unmatched. The CDR3 has 17 amino acids. CDR1 is MNHNS, CDR2 SASEGT, per germline. The CDR3 coding sequence is TGTGCCAGCCTCCCGGCAGGACCGGGACAGGTAACCTACGAGCAGTACTTC. Protein: CASLPAGPGQVTYEQYF.

This clonotype was observed a handful of times. The J gene is TRBJ2-1, the V gene TRBV12-3 or TRBV12-4; 12 bases map to TRBD1. V trimming: 4 bases; J trimming: 7 bases; junction bases outside the gene matches: 5. CDR3 length equals 15 residues. The CDR3 region has the DNA TGTGCCAGCAGTTCGCCGGGACAGGGGGCTAATGAGCAGTTCTTC. This encodes CASSSPGQGANEQFF.

On this clonotype: This may be a read error, as it is one base from a much larger clone. This chain joins TRBV7-9 and TRBJ2-7; the D gene is possibly TRBD1 (6 bases). Trimming took off 2 bases at V and 3 bases at J, with 11 bases between the two ends. The CDR3 runs 14 residues. Germline V CDR1 and CDR2: SEHNR, FQNEAQ (reference sequence). DNA of the CDR3: TGTGCCAGCAGCTTAAGGACAGACCGCTACGAGCAGTACTTC. The encoded protein is CASSLRTDRYEQYF.

This clonotype was seen only a few times. The rearrangement uses TRBV6-1 and TRBJ2-7; TRBD2 is a possible D gene (5 bases). The germline CDR1 and CDR2 sequences are MNHNS and SASEGT. V was clipped by 7 bases and J by 2 bases, with 9 bases between them. This CDR3 is 12 amino acids long. For the CDR3, the DNA is TGTGCCAGCAAGGCGGGTGCCTACGAGCAGTACTTC. Protein: CASKAGAYEQYF.

The chain links TRBV4-1 to TRBJ1-1, with D possibly TRBD1 on 6 matching bases. V shed 4 bases and J shed 7 bases, with 16 bases lying between them. In germline, CDR1 is MGHRA, CDR2 YSYEKL. CDR3 length: 14 residues. CDR3 coding DNA: TGCGCCAGCAGCCCCCGAGGGGGGGACGGTGAAGCTTTCTTT. It codes for CASSPRGGDGEAFF.